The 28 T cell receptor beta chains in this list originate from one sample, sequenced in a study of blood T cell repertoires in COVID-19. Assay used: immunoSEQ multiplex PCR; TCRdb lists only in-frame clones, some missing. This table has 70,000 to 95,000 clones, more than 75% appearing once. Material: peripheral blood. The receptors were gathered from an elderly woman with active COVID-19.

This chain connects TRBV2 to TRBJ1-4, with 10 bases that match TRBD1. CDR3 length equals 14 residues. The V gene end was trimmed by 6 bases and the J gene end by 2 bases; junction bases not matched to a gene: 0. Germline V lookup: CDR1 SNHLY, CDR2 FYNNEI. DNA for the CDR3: TGTGCCAGCAGGGACAGGGGGACTAATGAAAAACTGTTTTTT. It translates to CASRDRGTNEKLFF. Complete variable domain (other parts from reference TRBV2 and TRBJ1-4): EPEVTQTPSHQVTQMGQEVILRCVPISNHLYFYWYRQILGQKVEFLVSFYNNEISEKSEIFDDQFSVERPDGSNFTLKIRSTKLEDSAMYFCASRDRGTNEKLFFGSGTQLSVL.

The CDR3, as DNA: TGTGCCAGCAGCTTAATGGGACAGGGGTCCAATGAGCAGTTCTTC. Amino acids: CASSLMGQGSNEQFF. This chain joins TRBV7-2 and TRBJ2-1, with TRBD1 matching over 10 bases. This CDR3 is 15 amino acids long. Trimming removed 2 bases from V and 6 bases from J; junction bases left unmatched: 4. CDR1 is SGHTA, CDR2 FQGNSA, per germline.

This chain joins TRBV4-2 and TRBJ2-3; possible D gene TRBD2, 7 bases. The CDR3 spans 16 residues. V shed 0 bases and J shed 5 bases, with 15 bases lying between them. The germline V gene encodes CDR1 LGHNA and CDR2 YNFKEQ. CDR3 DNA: TGTGCCAGCAGCCAAGAAGGGGGAGGGCCGAGAGATACGCAGTATTTT. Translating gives CASSQEGGGPRDTQYF.

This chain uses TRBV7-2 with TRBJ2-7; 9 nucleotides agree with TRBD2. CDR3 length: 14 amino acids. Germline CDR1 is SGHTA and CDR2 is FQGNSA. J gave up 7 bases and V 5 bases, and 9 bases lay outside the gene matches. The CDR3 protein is CASSQGLARGEQYF. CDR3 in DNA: TGTGCCAGCAGCCAGGGACTAGCCAGGGGGGAGCAGTACTTC.

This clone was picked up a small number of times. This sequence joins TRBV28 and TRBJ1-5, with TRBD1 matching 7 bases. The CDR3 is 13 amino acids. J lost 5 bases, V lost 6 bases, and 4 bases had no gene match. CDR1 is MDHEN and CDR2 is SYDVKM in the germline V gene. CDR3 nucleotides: TGTGCCAGCAGGCAGGGGGGTCATCAGCCCCAGCATTTT. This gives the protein CASRQGGHQPQHF.

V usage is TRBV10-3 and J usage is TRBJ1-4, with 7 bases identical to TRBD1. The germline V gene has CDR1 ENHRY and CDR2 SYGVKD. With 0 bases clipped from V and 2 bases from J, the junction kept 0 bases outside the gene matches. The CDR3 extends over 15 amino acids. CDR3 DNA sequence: TGTGCCATCAGTGAGTCGACAGGGACTAATGAAAAACTGTTTTTT. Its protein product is CAISESTGTNEKLFF.

CDR3 bases: TGTGCCAGCTCACCAGGGGCTAGCAATCAGCCCCAGCATTTT. It specifies CASSPGASNQPQHF. The chain is built from TRBV18 and TRBJ1-5, with D possibly matching TRBD1 (5 bases). This CDR3 comprises 14 residues. V lost 2 bases, J lost 0 bases, and 5 bases lay in between. CDR1 is KGHSH, CDR2 LQKENI, per germline.

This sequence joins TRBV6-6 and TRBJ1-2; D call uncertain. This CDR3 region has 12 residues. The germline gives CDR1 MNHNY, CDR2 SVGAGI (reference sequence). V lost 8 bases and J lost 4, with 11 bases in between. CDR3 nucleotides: TGTGCCAGCTCGGGAGACTCCTATGGCTACACCTTC. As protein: CASSGDSYGYTF.

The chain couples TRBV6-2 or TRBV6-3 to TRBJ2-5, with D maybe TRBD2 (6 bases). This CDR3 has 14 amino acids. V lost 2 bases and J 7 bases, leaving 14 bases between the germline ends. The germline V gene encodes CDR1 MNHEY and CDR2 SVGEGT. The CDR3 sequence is CASSYTGTGATQYF. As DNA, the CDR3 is TGTGCCAGCAGTTACACCGGGACTGGGGCGACCCAGTACTTC.

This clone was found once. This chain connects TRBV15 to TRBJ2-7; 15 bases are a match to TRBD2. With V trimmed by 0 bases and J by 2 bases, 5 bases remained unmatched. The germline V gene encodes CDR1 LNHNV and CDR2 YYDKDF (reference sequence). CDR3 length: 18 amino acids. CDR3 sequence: CATSRDPGTSGRPYEQYF. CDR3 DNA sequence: TGTGCCACCAGCAGAGATCCAGGGACTAGCGGGAGGCCCTACGAGCAGTACTTC.

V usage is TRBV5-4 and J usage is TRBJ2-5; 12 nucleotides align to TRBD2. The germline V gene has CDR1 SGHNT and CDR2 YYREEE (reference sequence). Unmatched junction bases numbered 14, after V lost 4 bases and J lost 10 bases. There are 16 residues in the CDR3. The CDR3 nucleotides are TGTGCCAGCAGCCCGGGGAGGCCTAGCGGGGGGGAGGGCCAGTACTTC. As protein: CASSPGRPSGGEGQYF.

CDR3 sequence: CASSFWTSGSPHEQFF. The CDR3 bases are TGTGCCAGCAGTTTCTGGACTAGCGGGAGCCCCCATGAGCAGTTCTTC. The chain employs TRBV28 and TRBJ2-1; TRBD2 agrees at 13 bases. Per the germline V gene, CDR1 is MDHEN and CDR2 is SYDVKM. V trimming: 3 bases; J trimming: 8 bases; junction bases outside the gene matches: 7. The CDR3 is 16 amino acids.

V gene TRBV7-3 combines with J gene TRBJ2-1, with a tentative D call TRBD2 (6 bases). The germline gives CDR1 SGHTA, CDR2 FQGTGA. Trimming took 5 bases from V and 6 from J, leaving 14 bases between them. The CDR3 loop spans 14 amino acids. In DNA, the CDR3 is TGTGCCAGCAGCCCGACTAGAGAGGTCAATGAGCAGTTCTTC. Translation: CASSPTREVNEQFF.

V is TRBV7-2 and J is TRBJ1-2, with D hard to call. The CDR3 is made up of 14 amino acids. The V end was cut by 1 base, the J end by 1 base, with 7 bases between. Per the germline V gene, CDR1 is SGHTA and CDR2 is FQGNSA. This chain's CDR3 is CASSLEIINYGYTF. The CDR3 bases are TGTGCCAGCAGCTTAGAAATCATTAACTATGGCTACACCTTC.

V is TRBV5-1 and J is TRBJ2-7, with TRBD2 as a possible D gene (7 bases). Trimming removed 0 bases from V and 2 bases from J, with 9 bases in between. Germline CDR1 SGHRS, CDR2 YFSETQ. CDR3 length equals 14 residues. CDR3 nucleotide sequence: TGCGCCAGCAGCTTGGGGGAGGGGGCCTACGAGCAGTACTTC. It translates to CASSLGEGAYEQYF.

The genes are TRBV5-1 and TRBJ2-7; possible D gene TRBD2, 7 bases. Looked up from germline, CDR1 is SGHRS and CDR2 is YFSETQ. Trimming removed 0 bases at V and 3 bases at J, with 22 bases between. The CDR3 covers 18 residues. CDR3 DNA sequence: TGCGCCAGCAGCTTGGACGGGGGGCACGCTCTGCGCGGCTACGAGCAGTACTTC. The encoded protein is CASSLDGGHALRGYEQYF. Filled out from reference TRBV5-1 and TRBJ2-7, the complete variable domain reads KAGVTQTPRYLIKTRGQQVTLSCSPISGHRSVSWYQQTPGQGLQFLFEYFSETQRNKGNFPGRFSGRQFSNSRSEMNVSTLELGDSALYLCASSLDGGHALRGYEQYFGPGTRLTVT.

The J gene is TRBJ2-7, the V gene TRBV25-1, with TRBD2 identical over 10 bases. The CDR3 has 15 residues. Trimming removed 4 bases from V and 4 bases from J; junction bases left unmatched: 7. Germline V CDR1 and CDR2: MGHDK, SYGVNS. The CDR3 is CASSGTSSGSYEQYF. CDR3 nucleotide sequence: TGTGCCAGCAGTGGGACTTCTAGCGGGAGTTACGAGCAGTACTTC.

CDR3 sequence: CATSDFPTSGGPYNEQFF. CDR3 bases: TGTGCCACCAGTGACTTTCCCACTAGCGGGGGTCCCTACAATGAGCAGTTCTTC. The chain combines TRBV24-1 with TRBJ2-1; 11 bases map to TRBD2. The CDR3 runs to 18 residues. The germline gives CDR1 KGHDR, CDR2 SFDVKD. The V segment lost 4 bases and the J segment 2 bases; nucleotides outside the gene matches: 9.

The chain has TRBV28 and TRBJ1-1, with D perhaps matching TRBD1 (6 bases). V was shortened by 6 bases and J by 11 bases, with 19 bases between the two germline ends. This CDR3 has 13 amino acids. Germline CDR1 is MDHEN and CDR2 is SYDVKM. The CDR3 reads CASRTGGGKGAFF. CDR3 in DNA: TGTGCCAGCAGGACGGGAGGGGGGAAAGGGGCTTTCTTT.

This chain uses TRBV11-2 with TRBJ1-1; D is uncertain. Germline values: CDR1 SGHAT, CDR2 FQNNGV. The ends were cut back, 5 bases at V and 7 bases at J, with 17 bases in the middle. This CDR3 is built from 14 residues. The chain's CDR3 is CASSPVWVGGEAFF. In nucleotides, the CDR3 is TGTGCCAGCAGCCCGGTTTGGGTCGGCGGTGAAGCTTTCTTT. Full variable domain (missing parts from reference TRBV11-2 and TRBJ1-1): EAGVAQSPRYKIIEKRQSVAFWCNPISGHATLYWYQQILGQGPKLLIQFQNNGVVDDSQLPKDRFSAERLKGVDSTLKIQPAKLEDSAVYLCASSPVWVGGEAFFGQGTRLTVV.

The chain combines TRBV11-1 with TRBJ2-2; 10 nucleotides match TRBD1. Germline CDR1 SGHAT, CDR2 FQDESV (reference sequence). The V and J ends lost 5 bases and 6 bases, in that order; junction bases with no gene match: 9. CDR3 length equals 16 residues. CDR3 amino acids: CASSAPGTGVAGELFF. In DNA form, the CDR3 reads TGTGCCAGCAGCGCCCCCGGGACAGGGGTAGCCGGGGAGCTGTTTTTT.

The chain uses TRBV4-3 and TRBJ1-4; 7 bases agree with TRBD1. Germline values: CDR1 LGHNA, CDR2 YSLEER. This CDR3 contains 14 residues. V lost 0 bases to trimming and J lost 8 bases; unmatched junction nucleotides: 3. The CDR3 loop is CASSQDLGQEKLFF. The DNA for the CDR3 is TGCGCCAGCAGCCAAGATCTGGGACAGGAAAAACTGTTTTTT.

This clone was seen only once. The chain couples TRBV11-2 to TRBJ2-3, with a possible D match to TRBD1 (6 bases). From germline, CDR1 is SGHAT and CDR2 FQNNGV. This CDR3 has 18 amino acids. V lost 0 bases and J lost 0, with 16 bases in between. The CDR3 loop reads CASSLDVRGRISTDTQYF. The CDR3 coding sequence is TGTGCCAGCAGCTTAGATGTCAGGGGCCGAATTAGCACAGATACGCAGTATTTT.

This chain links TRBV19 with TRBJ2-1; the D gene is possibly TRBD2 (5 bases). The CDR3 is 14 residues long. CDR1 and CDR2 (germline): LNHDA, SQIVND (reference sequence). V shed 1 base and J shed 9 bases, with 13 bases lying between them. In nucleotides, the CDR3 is TGTGCCAGTAGTATAGTAGGACTCGGTCCTGAGCAGTTCTTC. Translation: CASSIVGLGPEQFF.

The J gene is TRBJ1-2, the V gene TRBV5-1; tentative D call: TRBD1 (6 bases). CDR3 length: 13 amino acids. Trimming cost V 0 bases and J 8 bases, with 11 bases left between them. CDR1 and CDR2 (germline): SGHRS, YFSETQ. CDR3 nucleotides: TGCGCCAGCAGCTTGGACGGCAGGGGCGGCTACACCTTC. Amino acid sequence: CASSLDGRGGYTF.

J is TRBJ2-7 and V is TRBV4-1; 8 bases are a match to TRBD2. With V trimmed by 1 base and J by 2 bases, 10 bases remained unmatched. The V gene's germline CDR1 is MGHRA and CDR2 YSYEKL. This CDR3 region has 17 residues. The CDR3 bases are TGCGCCAGCAGCCAAGGTGGGGCGGGAGGCCTTACCTACGAGCAGTACTTC. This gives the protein CASSQGGAGGLTYEQYF.

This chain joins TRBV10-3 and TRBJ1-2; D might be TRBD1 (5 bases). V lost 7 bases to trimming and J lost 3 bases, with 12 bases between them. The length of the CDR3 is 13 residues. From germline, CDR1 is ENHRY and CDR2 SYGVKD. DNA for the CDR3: TGTGCCATCATGGGAGGGGCGGACTATGGCTACACCTTC. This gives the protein CAIMGGADYGYTF.

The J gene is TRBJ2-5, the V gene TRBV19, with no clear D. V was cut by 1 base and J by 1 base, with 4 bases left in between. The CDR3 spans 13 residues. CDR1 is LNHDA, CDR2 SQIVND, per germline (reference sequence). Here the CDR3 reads CASSIGSQETQYF. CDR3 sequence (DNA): TGTGCCAGTAGTATAGGGAGCCAAGAGACCCAGTACTTC.